By frequency in the sample, the clone carrying this T cell receptor beta chain is medium-sized (0.01 to 0.1%). Its antigen remains unknown. This sample is drawn from a study of HIV-infected patients and healthy controls. Findings of the study overall: Size-matched repertoire data failed to replicate the apparent Gini index recovery after therapy in HIV-infected patients.

cDNA was made from around 0.5 ug RNA using alpha and beta constant primers. Separate chain-specific third strand synthesis with multiplexing indices produced the alpha and beta libraries. Ligation attached cDNA to a 5' RACE adapter that carried a random hexamer and SP2 site. One entry per CDR3 protein results from TCRdb running MiXCR on the 5' RACE reads. Of 15,000 to 20,000 distinct CDR3 sequences listed, roughly 9.5% are singletons. No cell fractionation was done, so the repertoire covers all unsorted peripheral blood T cells. CDR3 length: 16 amino acids. V gave up 4 bases and J gave up 7 bases, with 20 bases separating them. Germline V lookup: CDR1 ENHRY, CDR2 SYGVKD.

This receptor was obtained from an adult in good health. The chain employs TRBV10-3 and TRBJ1-5, with a weak D call TRBD1 (6 bases). Input material: blood. In DNA, the CDR3 is TGTGCCATCAGTGCCCGAAGGGGGGACATGGGGCAGCCCCAGCATTTT. Its protein is CAISARRGDMGQPQHF.